Listed below are T cell receptor beta chains from one sample, sequenced in a study of human T cells and chemical hapten exposure. Via MiXCR, TCRdb re-called the RACE reads, giving one row per CDR3 protein. This table holds roughly 84,000 distinct CDR3 sequences, 10% found once. The sequenced sample was whole blood, obtained in connection with sensitization to the hapten diphenylcyclopropenone (DPC). All receptors derive from a woman aged 50 to 65 with alopecia areata. Some clones in this sample may be carry-over from other donors' samples. Both conserved end residues are part of each CDR3. A D gene is named only where the DNA matches it firmly. Only part of the rows carry a size: once, few, many, or a class if the clone is expanded.

CDR3: CASSWDSGYEQYF; DNA: TGTGCCAGCAGCTGGGACTCAGGCTACGAGCAGTACTTC; D: NA; J: TRBJ2-7; size: many; V: TRBV12-3/TRBV12-4
CDR3: CASSLNKNTEAFF; DNA: TGTGCCAGCAGCTTAAATAAGAACACTGAAGCTTTCTTT; D: NA; J: TRBJ1-1; size: many; V: TRBV12-3/TRBV12-4
CDR3: CASSLASGLNQPQHF; DNA: TGTGCCAGCAGTTTAGCGTCGGGACTCAATCAGCCCCAGCATTTT; D: NA; J: TRBJ1-5; size: few; V: TRBV12-3/TRBV12-4
CDR3: CSARKDPNEKLFF; DNA: TGCAGTGCTAGAAAGGACCCGAATGAAAAACTGTTTTTT; D: NA; J: TRBJ1-4; size: few; V: TRBV20-1
CDR3: CASENQLGGGDDTEAFF; DNA: TGTGCCAGCGAAAACCAGCTCGGAGGGGGCGATGACACTGAAGCTTTCTTT; D: TRBD1; J: TRBJ1-1; size: NA; V: TRBV7-9
CDR3: CASSFSWVRETQYF; DNA: TGTGCCAGCAGCTTCTCTTGGGTCCGAGAGACCCAGTACTTC; D: NA; J: TRBJ2-5; size: NA; V: TRBV7-6
CDR3: CAGCPGQGGSPLHF; DNA: TGTGCCGGGTGTCCGGGACAGGGGGGCTCACCCCTCCACTTT; D: TRBD1; J: TRBJ1-6; size: NA; V: TRBV28
CDR3: CASSQKRVGGANYEQYF; DNA: TGCGCCAGCAGCCAAAAGCGGGTTGGAGGGGCAAACTACGAGCAGTACTTC; D: NA; J: TRBJ2-7; size: NA; V: TRBV4-1
CDR3: CASSSDRGLGNEQFF; DNA: TGTGCCAGCAGTTCCGACAGGGGGCTCGGCAATGAGCAGTTCTTC; D: TRBD1; J: TRBJ2-1; size: NA; V: TRBV6-5
CDR3: CSPTPGQGAFEQYF; DNA: TGCAGTCCGACACCGGGACAGGGGGCTTTCGAGCAGTACTTC; D: TRBD1; J: TRBJ2-7; size: many; V: TRBV20-1
CDR3: CASSDSNQPQHF; DNA: TGTGCCAGCAGCGACTCAAATCAGCCCCAGCATTTT; D: NA; J: TRBJ1-5; size: NA; V: TRBV11-2
CDR3: CASSYGGGVEKLFF; DNA: TGTGCCAGCAGTTACGGGGGAGGAGTTGAAAAACTGTTTTTT; D: NA; J: TRBJ1-4; size: NA; V: TRBV6-6
CDR3: CASSFSRPYNEQFF; DNA: TGTGCCAGCAGTTTCTCGAGGCCGTACAATGAGCAGTTCTTC; D: NA; J: TRBJ2-1; size: many; V: TRBV28
CDR3: CSVRMAGPATEAFF; DNA: TGCAGCGTTCGTATGGCAGGACCGGCCACTGAAGCTTTCTTT; D: NA; J: TRBJ1-1; size: few; V: TRBV29-1
CDR3: CSARDGRGSNEKLFF; DNA: TGCAGTGCTAGAGACGGAAGAGGATCTAATGAAAAACTGTTTTTT; D: NA; J: TRBJ1-4; size: few; V: TRBV20-1
CDR3: CATNPTSGRGYEQFF; DNA: TGTGCCACCAACCCTACTAGCGGGAGGGGATATGAGCAGTTCTTC; D: TRBD2; J: TRBJ2-1; size: many; V: TRBV10-3
CDR3: CAPATDHNEQFF; DNA: TGTGCCCCAGCTACGGACCACAATGAGCAGTTCTTC; D: NA; J: TRBJ2-1; size: NA; V: TRBV5-3
CDR3: CASSLRGQETQYF; DNA: TGTGCCAGCAGCCTCAGGGGGCAAGAGACCCAGTACTTC; D: TRBD1; J: TRBJ2-5; size: NA; V: TRBV2
CDR3: CASSLGPSDYNEQFF; DNA: TGTGCCAGCAGCTTGGGCCCTAGCGACTACAATGAGCAGTTCTTC; D: NA; J: TRBJ2-1; size: many; V: TRBV5-6
CDR3: CASSPGLVRGDEQFF; DNA: TGTGCCAGCAGCCCCGGTTTGGTTCGGGGGGATGAGCAGTTCTTC; D: TRBD2; J: TRBJ2-1; size: many; V: TRBV7-9